Each of the 20 T cell receptor beta chains below was sequenced from the same sample in a study of T cell repertoires in cytomegalovirus infection. Their cognate antigens are unknown. TCRdb passed the reads through MiXCR, listing each CDR3 protein once. The table shows under 850,000 distinct CDR3 sequences, with around 30% occurring only once. The material sequenced was cultured PBMCs, taken from culture after CMV antigen stimulation. These receptors were taken from a human donor in good health (CMV status not recorded). Some clones in this sample may be carry-over from other donors' samples.

The V and J genes are TRBV7-2 and TRBJ2-3; 8 positions agree with TRBD2. V shed 0 bases and J 6 bases; nucleotides not matched to a gene: 14. CDR1 is SGHTA and CDR2 is FQGNSA in the germline V gene. This CDR3 is 18 amino acids long. The CDR3 here is CASSLAGGGGRVVDTQYF. The CDR3 nucleotides are TGTGCCAGCAGCTTAGCCGGGGGGGGGGGGCGCGTCGTCGATACGCAGTATTTT.

This rearrangement joins TRBV10-3 to TRBJ1-2; 7 nucleotides agree with TRBD1. In germline, CDR1 is ENHRY, CDR2 SYGVKD. The CDR3 runs 12 residues. With V trimmed by 7 bases and J by 2 bases, 1 base remained unmatched. The DNA for the CDR3 is TGTGCCATCACGGACAGGAACTATGGCTACACCTTC. The encoded protein is CAITDRNYGYTF.

The chain couples TRBV7-9 to TRBJ1-1, with TRBD1 matching 12 bases. Per germline, CDR1 SEHNR and CDR2 FQNEAQ (reference sequence). The CDR3 sequence is 20 residues long. V was pared by 5 bases and J by 0 bases, with 16 bases of the junction left unmatched. Here the CDR3 reads CASSASSYGTGGRMNTEAFF. CDR3 nucleotides: TGTGCCAGCAGCGCTAGCTCTTATGGGACAGGGGGCCGCATGAACACTGAAGCTTTCTTT.

The chain has TRBV19 and TRBJ2-3; 7 positions agree with TRBD2. The ends lost 3 bases at V and 6 bases at J; junction bases unmatched: 6. The CDR3 is 14 residues long. CDR1 and CDR2 from the germline V gene are LNHDA and SQIVND (reference sequence). CDR3 DNA sequence: TGTGCCAGTAGTATGGGACTACCACGGGATACGCAGTATTTT. It yields the protein CASSMGLPRDTQYF. The whole variable domain, filled in from reference TRBV19 and TRBJ2-3, reads DGGITQSPKYLFRKEGQNVTLSCEQNLNHDAMYWYRQDPGQGLRLIYYSQIVNDFQKGDIAEGYSVSREKKESFPLTVTSAQKNPTAFYLCASSMGLPRDTQYFGPGTRLTVL.

This clonotype was observed at least ten times. This rearrangement joins TRBV7-2 to TRBJ2-3, with D perhaps matching TRBD2 (6 bases). Between the trimmed V and J ends, which lost 1 base and 6 bases, there was a span of 17 bases. The V gene's germline CDR1 is SGHTA and CDR2 FQGNSA. The CDR3 is 16 residues long. CDR3 loop: CASSLGLGDVLDTQYF. For the CDR3, the DNA is TGTGCCAGCAGCTTAGGACTAGGGGACGTTTTGGATACGCAGTATTTT.

The genes are TRBV7-8 and TRBJ2-3; D unclear. Trimming left V 6 bases short and J 3 bases short, with 13 bases between. Germline V CDR1 and CDR2: SGHVS, FQNEAQ. The CDR3 has 14 residues. The CDR3 DNA sequence: TGTGCCAGCAGTATACGTAGATTGACAGATACGCAGTATTTT. This translates into CASSIRRLTDTQYF.

CDR3 in amino acids: CASSRDRWASGYTF. The CDR3, as DNA: TGCGCCAGCAGTCGGGACAGGTGGGCTAGCGGCTACACCTTC. The V call is TRBV5-1, the J call TRBJ1-2; 8 nucleotides agree with TRBD1. CDR3 length: 14 residues. Germline V lookup: CDR1 SGHRS, CDR2 YFSETQ. The V segment lost 5 bases and the J segment 8 bases; nucleotides outside the gene matches: 11.

This clonotype was seen more than once but under ten times. The J gene is TRBJ1-1, the V gene TRBV7-9; 8 bases align to TRBD1. From germline, CDR1 is SEHNR and CDR2 FQNEAQ (reference sequence). Trimming removed 7 bases from V and 0 bases from J; junction bases left unmatched: 7. The CDR3 contains 15 residues. This CDR3 reads CASTLRQGLNTEAFF. In DNA form, the CDR3 reads TGTGCCAGCACCCTTAGACAGGGGCTGAACACTGAAGCTTTCTTT.

The genes are TRBV6-8 and TRBJ1-2; D unclear. This CDR3 comprises 16 residues. Germline values: CDR1 MNHGY, CDR2 SAAAGT. The V end was cut by 6 bases, the J end by 7 bases, with 24 bases between. The CDR3 is CASSRAASGGWVGYTF. For the CDR3, the DNA is TGTGCCAGCAGCCGCGCCGCATCAGGAGGTTGGGTTGGCTACACCTTC.

There are many counts of this clonotype. The rearrangement links TRBV7-2 to TRBJ1-2, with D perhaps matching TRBD1 (6 bases). Germline CDR1 and CDR2: SGHTA and FQGNSA. The CDR3 totals 16 residues. Between the trimmed V and J ends, which lost 1 base and 0 bases, there was a span of 12 bases. In DNA, the CDR3 is TGTGCCAGCAGCTTAGACCCCGGGGGCTCTAACTATGGCTACACCTTC. It codes for CASSLDPGGSNYGYTF.

This clonotype was recorded many times. The chain couples TRBV7-2 to TRBJ2-3; 14 bases fit TRBD2. V shed 5 bases and J 5 bases; nucleotides not matched to a gene: 9. The CDR3 loop spans 17 amino acids. Per the germline V gene, CDR1 is SGHTA and CDR2 is FQGNSA. The CDR3 DNA sequence: TGTGCCAGCAGCACCAGACTAGCGGGAGGGTTGCTAGATACGCAGTATTTT. It yields the protein CASSTRLAGGLLDTQYF.

The chain joins TRBV20-1 to TRBJ2-1, with a possible D match to TRBD2 (5 bases). The CDR3 is 12 amino acids. Looked up from germline, CDR1 is DFQATT and CDR2 is SNEGSKA (reference sequence). Between the trimmed V and J ends, which lost 3 bases and 4 bases, there was a span of 7 bases. CDR3 sequence: CSARTKYNEQFF. Here the CDR3 DNA reads TGCAGTGCTAGGACTAAATACAATGAGCAGTTCTTC.

This clonotype was picked up a small number of times. V is TRBV18 and J is TRBJ2-5, with 7 bases aligning to TRBD1. CDR1 is KGHSH and CDR2 is LQKENI in the germline V gene. This CDR3 region has 14 residues. J lost 3 bases, V lost 3 bases, and 4 bases had no gene match. CDR3 in DNA: TGTGCCAGCTCACCCGGGACAGAAGAAGAGACCCAGTACTTC. Translated, it gives CASSPGTEEETQYF.

This clonotype was observed at least ten times. The rearrangement uses TRBV7-2 and TRBJ2-5; TRBD2 matches 10 bases. Per the germline V gene, CDR1 is SGHTA and CDR2 is FQGNSA. V was pared by 1 base and J by 7 bases, with 12 bases of the junction left unmatched. This CDR3 has 17 amino acids. The CDR3 DNA is TGTGCCAGCAGCTTAGGGTTGAGCGGGGGGGCCGGGGGGACCCAGTACTTC. Translating gives CASSLGLSGGAGGTQYF. Variable domain in full (rest from reference TRBV7-2 and TRBJ2-5): GAGVSQSPSNKVTEKGKDVELRCDPISGHTALYWYRQSLGQGLEFLIYFQGNSAPDKSGLPSDRFSAERTGGSVSTLTIQRTQQEDSAVYLCASSLGLSGGAGGTQYFGPGTRLLVL.

The rearrangement uses TRBV4-2 and TRBJ2-3; D assignment may be TRBD1 or TRBD2 (6 bases each). This CDR3 spans 14 amino acids. Germline loops: CDR1 LGHNA, CDR2 YNFKEQ. The germline V and J ends were trimmed by 1 base and 4 bases, with 9 bases remaining between them. This CDR3 is CASSQVGGADTQYF. CDR3 bases: TGTGCCAGCAGCCAAGTGGGGGGCGCAGATACGCAGTATTTT.

V usage is TRBV11-2 and J usage is TRBJ1-4; D gene uncertain. CDR3 length: 12 amino acids. CDR1 SGHAT and CDR2 FQNNGV come from the germline V gene. The germline V and J ends were trimmed by 2 bases and 8 bases, with 6 bases remaining between them. CDR3 in amino acids: CASSLYVEKLFF. In DNA form, the CDR3 reads TGTGCCAGCAGCTTATACGTAGAAAAACTGTTTTTT.

This clonotype has a single count. J is TRBJ2-7 and V is TRBV6-2 or TRBV6-3; D might be TRBD2 (5 bases). This CDR3 region has 12 residues. CDR1 is MNHEY, CDR2 SVGEGT, per germline. V was shortened by 5 bases and J by 7 bases, with 12 bases between the two germline ends. This CDR3 is CASSRGTGEQYF. The CDR3 DNA sequence: TGTGCCAGCAGTAGAGGTACGGGGGAGCAGTACTTC.

The rearrangement uses TRBV7-2 and TRBJ2-1, with TRBD2 matching over 13 bases. V was clipped by 5 bases and J by 10 bases; unmatched bases: 8. This CDR3 contains 15 residues. Germline CDR1 SGHTA, CDR2 FQGNSA. The CDR3 loop is CASSPWSTSGREQFF. CDR3 bases: TGTGCCAGCAGCCCTTGGTCGACTAGCGGGAGGGAGCAGTTCTTC.

This clonotype was observed at least ten times. The CDR3: CASSRILETNTGELFF. CDR3 DNA: TGTGCCAGCAGCCGAATCCTAGAGACGAACACCGGGGAGCTGTTTTTT. V is TRBV7-2 and J is TRBJ2-2; D ambiguous. The CDR3 covers 16 residues. V lost 5 bases, J lost 0 bases, and 13 bases lay in between. Looked up from germline, CDR1 is SGHTA and CDR2 is FQGNSA.

This clonotype has at least ten counts. The chain combines TRBV7-2 with TRBJ2-1, with 14 bases fitting TRBD2. The V and J ends lost 2 bases and 4 bases, in that order; junction bases with no gene match: 4. The CDR3 covers 17 residues. In germline, CDR1 is SGHTA, CDR2 FQGNSA. The CDR3 DNA follows: TGTGCCAGCAGCTTAAGGACTAGCGGGGGGAGGTACAATGAGCAGTTCTTC. Its protein product is CASSLRTSGGRYNEQFF.